Described below is a single TCR beta chain sequence and its context. Method: immunoSEQ multiplex PCR; TCRdb's copy keeps in-frame clones and lacks some. Seen here are 89,000 or so clones, 70% to 90% observed once, and the top ten hold about an eighth. V dropped 0 bases and J dropped 4 bases, with 8 bases sitting between them. Germline loops: CDR1 SGHNT, CDR2 YYREEE (reference sequence). The CDR3 runs to 14 residues. These data are taken from a study of blood T cell repertoires in COVID-19. This chain uses TRBV5-4 with TRBJ2-1; D is uncertain. This sequence was found in a human donor in a cohort sampled during active COVID-19. The sequenced material came from peripheral blood. The CDR3 region is CASSLESGYNEQFF. As DNA, the CDR3 is TGTGCCAGCAGCTTGGAATCGGGTTACAATGAGCAGTTCTTC.